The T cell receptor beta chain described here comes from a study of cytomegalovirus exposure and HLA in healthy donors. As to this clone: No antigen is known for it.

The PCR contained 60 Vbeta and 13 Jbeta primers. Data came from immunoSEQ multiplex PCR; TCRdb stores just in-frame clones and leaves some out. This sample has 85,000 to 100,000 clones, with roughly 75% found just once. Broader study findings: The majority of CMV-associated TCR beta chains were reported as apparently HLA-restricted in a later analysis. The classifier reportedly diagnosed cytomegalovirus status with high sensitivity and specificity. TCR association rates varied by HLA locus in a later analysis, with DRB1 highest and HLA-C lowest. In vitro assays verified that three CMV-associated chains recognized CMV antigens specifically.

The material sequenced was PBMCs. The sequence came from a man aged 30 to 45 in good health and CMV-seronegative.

CDR3 sequence reads: CASSLGSQETQYF. The DNA for the CDR3 is TGTGCCAGCAGTTTAGGTAGCCAAGAGACCCAGTACTTC. The chain employs TRBV27 and TRBJ2-5; D gene uncertain. The germline V gene has CDR1 MNHEY and CDR2 SMNVEV (reference sequence). Trimming cost V 2 bases and J 1 base, with 5 bases left between them. This CDR3 contains 13 residues.